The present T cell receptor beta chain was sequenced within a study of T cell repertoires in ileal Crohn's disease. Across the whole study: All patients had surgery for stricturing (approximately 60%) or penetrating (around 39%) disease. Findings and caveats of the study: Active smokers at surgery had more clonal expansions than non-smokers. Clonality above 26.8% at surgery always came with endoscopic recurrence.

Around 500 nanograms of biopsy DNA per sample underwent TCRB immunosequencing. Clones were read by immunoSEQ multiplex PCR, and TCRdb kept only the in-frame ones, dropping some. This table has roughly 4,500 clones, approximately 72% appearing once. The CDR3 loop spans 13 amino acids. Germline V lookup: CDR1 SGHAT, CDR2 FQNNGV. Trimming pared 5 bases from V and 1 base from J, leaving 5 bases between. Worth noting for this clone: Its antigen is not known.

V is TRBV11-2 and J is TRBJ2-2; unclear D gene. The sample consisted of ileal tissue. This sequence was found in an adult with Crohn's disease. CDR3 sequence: CASSPQNTGELFF. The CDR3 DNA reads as TGTGCCAGCAGCCCCCAGAACACCGGGGAGCTGTTTTTT.